This TCR beta chain was sequenced during a study of blood T cell repertoires in COVID-19. Study-wide background: The samples span acute and convalescent COVID-19 from the United States, Italy and Spain. Sources were T cells, B-cell-depleted T cells, or PBMCs; the material itself was cDNA or gDNA.

Authors' analysis steps: Amplification of reference gene primers was used by the study to estimate nucleated cell counts. Libraries were prepared by immunoSEQ multiplex PCR; TCRdb keeps only in-frame clonotypes and omits some of them. That table furnishes V, J and clone size, whereas the DNA furnished D and trimming. The repertoire consists of more than 150,000 clones, with 90% occurring once and the leading ten covering approximately 0.64%. The CDR3 covers 18 residues. The germline CDR1 and CDR2 sequences are SEHNR and FQNEAQ (reference sequence). Trimming removed 5 bases from V and 0 bases from J; junction bases left unmatched: 9.

The chain is built from TRBV7-9 and TRBJ2-6; 8 bases align to TRBD1. The sample taken for sequencing was peripheral blood. The TCR comes from a man aged 50-60 years with acute or convalescent COVID-19. The CDR3 loop reads CASSAGGTGLSGANVLTF. CDR3 coding DNA: TGTGCCAGCAGCGCAGGGGGGACAGGACTCTCTGGGGCCAACGTCCTGACTTTC. Filled out from reference TRBV7-9 and TRBJ2-6, the complete variable domain reads DTGVSQNPRHKITKRGQNVTFRCDPISEHNRLYWYRQTLGQGPEFLTYFQNEAQLEKSRLLSDRFSAERPKGSFSTLEIQRTEQGDSAMYLCASSAGGTGLSGANVLTFGAGSRLTVL.